Sequencing of this TCR beta chain was carried out in a study of shared clonotypes between healthy human individuals. CD8 cells classed as naive were CD45RO-negative and positively selected for CCR7, excluding terminally differentiated effector memory CD45RA+ cells. Overall study results and limits: All-four-donor shared clonotypes had higher generation probabilities than non-shared clonotypes did. There were few donors, and this limited the genetic and exposure-history diversity represented.

In the case of this clone: What it binds is unknown.

Between the trimmed V and J ends, which lost 2 bases and 3 bases, there was a span of 17 bases. Looked up from germline, CDR1 is LGHNT and CDR2 is FRNRAP. This CDR3 is 16 amino acids long. Samples underwent the assay at deep level. Authors' processing steps: ImmunoSEQ only sent back junction sequences with no quality scores, so filtering was done differently. Sequencing used immunoSEQ multiplex PCR; TCRdb keeps in-frame clones, though not all of them. The DNA gave D and trimming, while V, J and clone size come from that table. This sample has some 2,000,000 clones, with just under 95% found just once.

The source is a man aged 18 to 29 in good health. Sequencing used naive CD8+ T cells sorted from blood. This sequence joins TRBV12-5 and TRBJ2-7, with D hard to call. The CDR3 DNA reads as TGTGCTAGTGGTTTGATATTAACTGAGAGGAACTACGAGCAGTACTTC. Translation: CASGLILTERNYEQYF.